This is a list of T cell receptor beta chains from one sample in a study of Graves' ophthalmopathy and Graves' hyperthyroidism. Via MiXCR, TCRdb re-called the multiplex PCR reads, giving one row per CDR3 protein. The repertoire holds a few hundred thousand distinct CDR3 sequences, with approximately 21% as singletons. Sequencing was done on a sample of peripheral blood. The receptors shown here come from a woman under 30 with stable Graves' hyperthyroidism. The CDR3 runs from the conserved cysteine through the conserved F or W. D genes are given only for firm matches. Size values are once, few and many counts, or a class for expanded clones, and some rows have none.

size,V,J,D,CDR3,DNA
.,TRBV12-3/TRBV12-4,TRBJ1-1,TRBD1,CASSPTGGISISEAFF,TGTGCCAGCAGTCCCACAGGGGGTATTTCTATCTCTGAAGCTTTCTTT
many,TRBV27,TRBJ2-7,.,CASSSAREPYEQYF,TGTGCCAGCAGTTCCGCCCGGGAGCCCTACGAGCAGTACTTC
.,TRBV6-2/TRBV6-3,TRBJ1-2,.,CASIRIDGYTF,TGTGCCAGCATTCGAATAGATGGTTACACCTTC
many,TRBV6-5,TRBJ2-5,.,CASSSGQNQETQYF,TGTGCCAGCAGTTCCGGACAGAATCAAGAGACCCAGTACTTC
many,TRBV6-5,TRBJ2-7,.,CASSRGLSYEQYF,TGTGCCAGCTCCAGGGGTCTCTCCTACGAGCAGTACTTC
many,TRBV7-8,TRBJ2-7,TRBD2,CASNRERGITYEQYF,TGTGCCAGCAACCGAGAGCGGGGAATAACCTACGAGCAGTACTTC
.,TRBV6-1,TRBJ2-5,TRBD2,CASRSYSGGRKTQYF,TGTGCCAGCAGGTCGTATAGCGGGGGGAGGAAGACCCAGTACTTC
many,TRBV6-1,TRBJ1-3,TRBD1,CASRRDRGSDTIYF,TGTGCCAGCAGGAGGGACAGGGGGTCGGACACCATATATTTT
many,TRBV11-2,TRBJ2-4,TRBD1,CASSPRQGGNIQYF,TGTGCCAGCAGCCCAAGACAGGGTGGAAACATTCAGTACTTC
many,TRBV24-1,TRBJ2-3,.,CATSDWRGRDTQYF,TGTGCCACCAGTGATTGGAGGGGAAGAGATACGCAGTATTTT
many,TRBV20-1,TRBJ1-2,TRBD1,CSAIEGAGYGYTF,TGCAGTGCCATCGAGGGGGCGGGGTATGGCTACACCTTC
many,TRBV9,TRBJ1-3,.,CASSAGRHSIGNTIYF,TGTGCCAGCAGCGCCGGCCGGCACTCAATTGGAAACACCATATATTTT
.,TRBV29-1,TRBJ2-5,.,CSARGTKNSQETQYF,TGCAGCGCCCGGGGAACAAAGAACAGCCAAGAGACCCAGTACTTC
.,TRBV6-1,TRBJ1-1,.,CASTYITNTEAFF,TGTGCCAGCACCTATATAACGAACACTGAAGCTTTCTTT
many,TRBV25-1,TRBJ1-1,TRBD1,CASSRAGTGPTEAFF,TGTGCCAGCAGTAGAGCCGGGACAGGGCCCACTGAAGCTTTCTTT
many,TRBV11-2,TRBJ2-7,TRBD1,CASSLVRGRHEQYF,TGTGCCAGCAGCTTAGTGAGGGGGCGCCACGAGCAGTACTTC
many,TRBV20-1,TRBJ2-3,TRBD2,CSAPPGLVIADTQYF,TGCAGTGCGCCTCCGGGACTAGTCATTGCAGATACGCAGTATTTT
.,TRBV27,TRBJ2-5,TRBD2,CASSLLAGGQKETQYF,TGTGCCAGCAGTTTACTAGCGGGAGGACAAAAAGAGACCCAGTACTTC